This record concerns one T cell receptor (beta chain) sequence. Its antigen remains unidentified. Clones were sequenced by immunoSEQ multiplex PCR, and TCRdb holds only the in-frame ones, with some missing. The sample holds some 150,000 clones; roughly 89% are singletons and the top ten take roughly 1.4%. The germline CDR1 and CDR2 sequences are SGDLS and YYNGEE. Trimming stripped 4 bases from V and 0 bases from J, with 11 bases between. There are 15 residues in the CDR3. The donors were members of the validation cohort comprising roughly 130 subjects, separate from the roughly 700-subject first cohort. The sample originates from a study of cytomegalovirus exposure and HLA in healthy donors. Study details: The platform used for the 110 or so validation repertoires matched that of the approximately 670 first-cohort repertoires, a later analysis reported.

Study observations and caveats: According to the study, 150 to 200 TCR beta chains were cytomegalovirus-associated. Using the classifier, cytomegalovirus status was reportedly diagnosed with high specificity and sensitivity.

Sequenced input: PBMCs. V and J are TRBV9 and TRBJ1-3; D is uncertain. The sequence was collected from a woman aged 25 to 45 in good health and CMV-seronegative. The CDR3: CASSQAGNSGNTIYF. CDR3 nucleotide sequence: TGTGCCAGCAGCCAGGCGGGAAACTCTGGAAACACCATATATTTT.